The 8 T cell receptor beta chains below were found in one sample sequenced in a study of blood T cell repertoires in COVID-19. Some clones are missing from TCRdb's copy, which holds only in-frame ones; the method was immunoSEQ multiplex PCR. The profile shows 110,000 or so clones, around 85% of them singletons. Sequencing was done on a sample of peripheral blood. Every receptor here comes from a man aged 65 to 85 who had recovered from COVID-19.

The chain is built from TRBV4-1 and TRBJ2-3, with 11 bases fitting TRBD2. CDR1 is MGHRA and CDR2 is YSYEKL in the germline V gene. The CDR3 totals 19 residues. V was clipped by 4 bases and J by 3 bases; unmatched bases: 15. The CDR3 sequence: CASSRKGAPTSGTTDTQYF. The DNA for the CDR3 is TGCGCCAGCAGCCGGAAGGGGGCCCCGACTAGCGGGACTACAGATACGCAGTATTTT.

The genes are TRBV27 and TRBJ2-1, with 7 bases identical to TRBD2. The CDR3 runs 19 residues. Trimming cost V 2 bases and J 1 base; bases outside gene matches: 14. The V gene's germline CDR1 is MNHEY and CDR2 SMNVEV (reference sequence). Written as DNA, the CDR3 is TGTGCCAGCAGTTTACGCGGGAGAGGAGGTGGGAGGTCCTACAATGAGCAGTTCTTC. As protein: CASSLRGRGGGRSYNEQFF.

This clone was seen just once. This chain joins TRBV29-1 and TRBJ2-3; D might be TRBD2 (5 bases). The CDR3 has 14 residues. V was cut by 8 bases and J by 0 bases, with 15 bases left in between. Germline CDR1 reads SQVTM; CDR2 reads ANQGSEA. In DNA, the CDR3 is TGCAGCTCCGAGGGCGGAGGAAGCACAGATACGCAGTATTTT. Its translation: CSSEGGGSTDTQYF.

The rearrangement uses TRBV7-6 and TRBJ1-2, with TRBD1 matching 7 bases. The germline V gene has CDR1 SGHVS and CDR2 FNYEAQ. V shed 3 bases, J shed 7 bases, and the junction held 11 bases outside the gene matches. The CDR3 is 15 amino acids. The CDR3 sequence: CASSFRSTGRGGYTF. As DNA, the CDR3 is TGTGCCAGCAGCTTCCGGTCGACAGGGAGAGGTGGCTACACCTTC.

CDR3 sequence (DNA): TGCGCCAGCAGCTTGGCGGGGGACAGGGGGCTTGAAGCTTTCTTT. Its protein product is CASSLAGDRGLEAFF. V gene TRBV5-1 combines with J gene TRBJ1-1; 12 bases line up with TRBD1. V was clipped by 0 bases and J by 7 bases; unmatched bases: 4. The germline CDR1 and CDR2 sequences are SGHRS and YFSETQ. The CDR3 consists of 15 residues.

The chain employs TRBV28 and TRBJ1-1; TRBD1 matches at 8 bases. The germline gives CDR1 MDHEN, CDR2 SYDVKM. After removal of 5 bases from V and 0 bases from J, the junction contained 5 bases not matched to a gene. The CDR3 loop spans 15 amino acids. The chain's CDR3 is CASSPGDRMNTEAFF. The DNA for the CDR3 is TGTGCCAGCAGTCCCGGGGACAGGATGAACACTGAAGCTTTCTTT.

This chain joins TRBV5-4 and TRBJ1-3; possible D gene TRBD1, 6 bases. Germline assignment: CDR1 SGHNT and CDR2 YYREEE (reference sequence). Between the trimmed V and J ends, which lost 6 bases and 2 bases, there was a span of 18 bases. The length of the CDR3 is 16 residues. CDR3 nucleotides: TGTGCCAGCAAGCCAGGCGGGGGGGCACCTGGAAACACCATATATTTT. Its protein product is CASKPGGGAPGNTIYF.

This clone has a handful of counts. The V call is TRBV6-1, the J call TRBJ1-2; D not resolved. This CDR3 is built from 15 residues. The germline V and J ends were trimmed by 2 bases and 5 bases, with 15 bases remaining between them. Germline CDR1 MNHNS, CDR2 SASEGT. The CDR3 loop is CASSEFITSSYGYTF. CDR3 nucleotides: TGTGCCAGCAGTGAATTTATTACATCCTCTTATGGCTACACCTTC.